The entry below gives a single T cell receptor (beta chain) sequence along with its context. Its antigen is unidentified. This cohort consisted of healthy bone marrow donors. This record belongs to a study of cytomegalovirus exposure and HLA in healthy donors. The wider study: Researchers previously reported finding 90 million to 130 million unique TCR beta sequences from about 200 million T cells.

Study observations and caveats: Across donors, most TCRs were seen rarely, yet some public ones were widespread.

The CDR3 is 13 amino acids. Germline lookup yields CDR1 MNHEY and CDR2 SVGAGI. Trimming stripped 6 bases from V and 4 bases from J, with 10 bases between. PCR used 60 Vbeta primers and 13 Jbeta primers. Source study methods: In a later analysis, roughly 10 million of 75 million to 85 million unique beta chains occurred in at least two donors. Repertoires were generated with immunoSEQ multiplex PCR, while TCRdb's copy carries only in-frame clones and drops some. That table furnishes V, J and clone size, whereas the DNA furnished D and trimming. This table holds 77,000 or so clones, roughly 80% found once.

The rearrangement links TRBV6-5 to TRBJ2-1, with a tentative D call TRBD1 (6 bases). This TCR was recovered from a woman in her thirties or forties in good health and CMV-seronegative. The sequencing sample was made of PBMCs. DNA for the CDR3: TGTGCCAGCAGACTGGACAGTTACAATGAGCAGTTCTTC. Its protein product is CASRLDSYNEQFF.